The 15 T cell receptor beta chains below were found in one sample sequenced in a study of cytomegalovirus exposure and HLA in healthy donors. Primers included in the PCR were 60 Vbeta and 13 Jbeta primers. Produced via immunoSEQ multiplex PCR; TCRdb's table is partial and in-frame only. The data show 100,000 to 150,000 clones, 75% to 85% seen once. The sample consisted of PBMCs. These receptors were taken from a woman in her late teens or twenties in good health and CMV-seropositive.

The chain links TRBV5-1 to TRBJ1-5, with D perhaps matching TRBD1 (6 bases). Germline CDR1 SGHRS, CDR2 YFSETQ. V was clipped by 0 bases and J by 2 bases, with 9 bases between them. CDR3 size: 15 residues. This CDR3 reads CASSLDGTRNQPQHF. CDR3 coding DNA: TGCGCCAGCAGCTTGGATGGGACACGCAATCAGCCCCAGCATTTT.

CDR3 loop: CASSLTGFDEQFF. The CDR3, as DNA: TGTGCCAGCAGCTTAACAGGGTTCGATGAGCAGTTCTTC. The rearrangement links TRBV11-3 to TRBJ2-1; D is perhaps TRBD1 (6 bases). The V gene's germline CDR1 is SGHNT and CDR2 YENEEA. The ends were cut back, 2 bases at V and 8 bases at J, with 10 bases in the middle. CDR3 length: 13 residues.

The chain recombines TRBV7-2 with TRBJ2-1, with 15 bases aligning to TRBD2. Germline assignment: CDR1 SGHTA and CDR2 FQGNSA. The ends lost 5 bases at V and 8 bases at J; junction bases unmatched: 7. The CDR3 is made up of 16 amino acids. The DNA for the CDR3 is TGTGCCAGCAGCCCGGGGACTAGCGGGGGGTGGGATGAGCAGTTCTTC. This encodes CASSPGTSGGWDEQFF.

V gene TRBV6-1 combines with J gene TRBJ1-5; D is perhaps TRBD1 (5 bases). The CDR3 runs 15 residues. From germline, CDR1 is MNHNS and CDR2 SASEGT. The germline V and J ends were trimmed by 10 bases and 0 bases, with 16 bases remaining between them. CDR3 amino acids: CATSAGTASNQPQHF. The CDR3 DNA is TGTGCCACCTCAGCGGGGACGGCTAGCAATCAGCCCCAGCATTTT.

Details on this clone: Mismatch with germline at one junction end may stem from a read error. The CDR3: CSSSLGLAVSTDTQYF. The CDR3 DNA follows: TGTTCCAGCAGCTTGGGCCTAGCGGTTAGCACAGATACGCAGTATTTT. The chain joins TRBV7-9 to TRBJ2-3; 7 nucleotides match TRBD2. This CDR3 has 16 residues. Germline V lookup: CDR1 SEHNR, CDR2 FQNEAQ (reference sequence).

Comments on this clone: A junction boundary mismatches the germline segment, possibly from a read error. The chain employs TRBV30 and TRBJ2-1; D ambiguous. This CDR3 is 15 amino acids long. Germline assignment: CDR1 GTSNPN and CDR2 SVGIG (reference sequence). The CDR3 spells CAWSPNELSYNEQFF. As DNA, the CDR3 is TGTGCCTGGAGCCCTAACGAATTATCCTATAATGAGCAGTTCTTC.

The chain is built from TRBV2 and TRBJ2-2; no definite D call. Per the germline V gene, CDR1 is SNHLY and CDR2 is FYNNEI. The V end was cut by 4 bases, the J end by 6 bases, with 3 bases between. This CDR3 contains 11 residues. CDR3 residues: CASSVSGELFF. In DNA form, the CDR3 reads TGTGCCAGCAGTGTCTCCGGGGAGCTGTTTTTT.

The chain recombines TRBV6-5 with TRBJ1-2, with D maybe TRBD1 (6 bases). Trimming stripped 7 bases from V and 8 bases from J, with 17 bases between. Germline CDR1 MNHEY, CDR2 SVGAGI. The CDR3 is 13 amino acids. CDR3 amino acids: CASTPDSGNGYTF. For the CDR3, the DNA is TGTGCCAGCACCCCGGACAGTGGGAACGGCTACACCTTC.

The genes are TRBV7-2 and TRBJ1-6; D is undetermined. The CDR3 length is 14 residues. The V gene lost 7 bases and the J gene lost 7 bases, with 14 bases spanning the gap. From germline, CDR1 is SGHTA and CDR2 FQGNSA. The CDR3 coding sequence is TGTGCCAGCACCATAGGACTGTCAAATTCACCCCTCCACTTT. As protein: CASTIGLSNSPLHF.

The chain combines TRBV5-1 with TRBJ2-1; D is uncertain. The CDR3 has 12 residues. V lost 0 bases, J lost 10 bases, and 8 bases lay in between. Germline assignment: CDR1 SGHRS and CDR2 YFSETQ. CDR3 in amino acids: CASSLVAGEQFF. CDR3 nucleotide sequence: TGCGCCAGCAGCTTGGTGGCAGGAGAGCAGTTCTTC.

The genes are TRBV19 and TRBJ2-1, with 10 bases lining up with TRBD1. This CDR3 has 14 amino acids. Per germline, CDR1 LNHDA and CDR2 SQIVND (reference sequence). J was trimmed by 8 bases and V by 6 bases; bases with no gene match: 7. CDR3 sequence reads: CASSKTGGRDEQFF. In DNA, the CDR3 is TGTGCCAGTAGCAAGACAGGGGGCAGGGATGAGCAGTTCTTC.

This clone has just one count. The chain links TRBV28 to TRBJ1-2; no clear D. The germline gives CDR1 MDHEN, CDR2 SYDVKM. This CDR3 spans 15 amino acids. V gave up 2 bases and J gave up 8 bases, with 18 bases separating them. CDR3 coding DNA: TGTGCCAGCAGTTTAAACCTACGGGATTGGGAGGGCTACACCTTC. It codes for CASSLNLRDWEGYTF.

CDR3 nucleotides: TGTGCCAGCGGACTGACAGGGGCGAACACTGAAGCTTTCTTT. Translated: CASGLTGANTEAFF. The chain couples TRBV27 to TRBJ1-1; 8 bases line up with TRBD1. Germline CDR1 reads MNHEY; CDR2 reads SMNVEV (reference sequence). The CDR3 is 14 residues long. Trimming took 8 bases from V and 1 from J; bases not matched to a gene: 6.

This rearrangement joins TRBV5-1 to TRBJ1-6; possibly TRBD1 for D (6 bases). The ends were cut back, 3 bases at V and 9 bases at J, with 10 bases in the middle. The CDR3 spans 13 residues. Per the germline V gene, CDR1 is SGHRS and CDR2 is YFSETQ. CDR3 sequence reads: CASSSLQGSPLHF. The CDR3 nucleotides are TGCGCCAGCAGCTCCCTACAGGGTTCACCCCTCCACTTT.

This clone was recorded only once. This chain links TRBV4-2 with TRBJ2-7, with D unclear. V was shortened by 0 bases and J by 7 bases, with 7 bases between the two germline ends. The CDR3 covers 12 residues. Germline lookup yields CDR1 LGHNA and CDR2 YNFKEQ. The chain's CDR3 is CASSQDPTEQYF. As DNA, the CDR3 is TGTGCCAGCAGCCAAGATCCCACTGAGCAGTACTTC.